This T cell receptor (beta chain) was captured by sequencing in a study of beta chain features in type 1 diabetes. Sequencing targeted expressed TCRB transcripts, as all isolated RNA had been reverse transcribed. Using immunoSEQ multiplex PCR, the repertoire was profiled, and TCRdb retains in-frame clones only, with some absent. The profile shows 150,000 to 180,000 clones, 11% of them singletons. Trimming cost V 5 bases and J 4 bases, with 12 bases left between them. Per germline, CDR1 SGHTA and CDR2 FQGNSA. CDR3 length: 14 amino acids. This receptor was identified in a man aged 18-30 years in good health. Sequencing input: central memory CD4+ T cells from blood. The J gene is TRBJ2-1, the V gene TRBV7-2; D unresolved. Here the CDR3 reads CASSPIGPYNEQFF. In nucleotides, the CDR3 is TGTGCCAGCAGCCCGATCGGACCTTACAATGAGCAGTTCTTC.